These T cell receptor beta chains were read from a single sample in a study of cytomegalovirus exposure and HLA in healthy donors. Only in-frame clones appear in the TCRdb table, and some are missing; sequencing was by immunoSEQ multiplex PCR. The sample comprises about 89,000 clones, 85% of which are singletons, and about 7% rests with the top ten. Sequences were obtained from PBMCs. The receptors were gathered from a man in his forties in good health and CMV-seropositive. The CDR3 runs from the conserved cysteine through the conserved F or W. D genes are given only for firm matches. Size is omitted from some rows. Given values are once, few, many or a class for expanded clones.

>TRBJ2-5|NA|TRBD2|TRBV5-1
TGCGCCAGCAGCCTGAGACTAGCGGGGGCAGAGACCCAGTACTTC
CASSLRLAGAETQYF
>TRBJ2-3|few|TRBD2|TRBV15
TGTGCCACCAGCCCCACGAGGACTAGCCATAGATATTTT
CATSPTRTSHRYF
>TRBJ1-2|NA|NA|TRBV28
TGTGCCAGCAGTTTCGTCTATGGCTACACCTTC
CASSFVYGYTF
>TRBJ1-1|once|NA|TRBV6-1
TGTGCCAGCAGGAACAATGGGAACACTGAAGCTTTCTTT
CASRNNGNTEAFF
>TRBJ2-3|NA|NA|TRBV7-6
TGTGCCAGCAGCTTATGGTATAGTCGAGATACGCAGTATTTT
CASSLWYSRDTQYF
>TRBJ2-7|NA|NA|TRBV11-1
TGTGCCAGCAGCTTTGATCCTAAGGGGCGACCCTACGAGCAGTACTTC
CASSFDPKGRPYEQYF
>TRBJ2-6|NA|NA|TRBV18
TGTGCCAGCTCACCGGGGCAGGGGGCCAACGTCCTGACTTTC
CASSPGQGANVLTF
>TRBJ1-2|NA|TRBD1|TRBV7-6
TGTGCCAGCAGCTTCGACAGGGGCCGGGGTGGCTACACCTTC
CASSFDRGRGGYTF
>TRBJ2-6|NA|TRBD2|TRBV5-1
TGCGCCAGCAGCTCGGGACTAGCGGGTGGGCTGGGGGCCAACGTCCTGACTTTC
CASSSGLAGGLGANVLTF
>TRBJ1-1|NA|NA|TRBV29-1
TGCAGCGTTGCAGGAAGGGGTTGGGCGAACACTGAAGCTTTCTTT
CSVAGRGWANTEAFF
>TRBJ2-7|NA|NA|TRBV29-1
TGCAGCGTTGAGGGCGGGATGAGGAACGAGCAGTACTTC
CSVEGGMRNEQYF
>TRBJ1-5|NA|NA|TRBV7-8
TGTGCCAGCAGCTTAGACAGGGAACAGCCCCAGCATTTT
CASSLDREQPQHF
>TRBJ2-1|NA|TRBD1|TRBV9
TGTGCCAGCAGCGAGGGGGACAGGGGATACAATGAGCAGTTCTTC
CASSEGDRGYNEQFF
>TRBJ1-1|NA|NA|TRBV11-1
TGTGCCAGCAGCTACAAACCGACAGGAAACACTGAAGCTTTCTTT
CASSYKPTGNTEAFF
>TRBJ1-1|NA|NA|TRBV5-1
TGCGCCAGCAGCTTAGGAGATGAGAACACTGAAGCTTTCTTT
CASSLGDENTEAFF
>TRBJ2-7|NA|NA|TRBV10-2
TGCGCCAGCAGTTATTACCTAGAGTCCTACGAGCAGTACTTC
CASSYYLESYEQYF
>TRBJ1-2|few|NA|TRBV19
TGTGCCAGTACCTTCGGGTCCTCCAATGGCTACACCTTC
CASTFGSSNGYTF
>TRBJ2-7|NA|TRBD2|TRBV11-3
TGTGCCAGCAGCTTAGGATCCACCGGGACTAAGGGCCACGAGCAGTACTTC
CASSLGSTGTKGHEQYF
>TRBJ1-2|NA|NA|TRBV2
TGTGCCAGCAGTGAAGCCGCCGGGTCCGGAGGCTACACCTTC
CASSEAAGSGGYTF
>TRBJ2-5|NA|TRBD2|TRBV2
TGTGCCAGCAGTCCGGGACTAGCGGGTAAAGAGACCCAGTACTTC
CASSPGLAGKETQYF
>TRBJ2-7|NA|NA|TRBV6-1
TGTGCCAGCAGTGATCGCTCCACCCCCTACGAGCAGTACTTC
CASSDRSTPYEQYF
>TRBJ1-2|once|NA|TRBV4-1
TGCGCCAGCAGCCAAGACCCGACAGCGCGCTATGGCTACACCTTC
CASSQDPTARYGYTF
>TRBJ2-7|few|NA|TRBV4-1
TGCGCCAGCAGCCTCACAGGGAACTTAGGCTACGAGCAGTACTTC
CASSLTGNLGYEQYF
>TRBJ2-7|NA|NA|TRBV27
TGTGCCAGCAGCTTGGAGGGCCTAGGCGAGCAGTACTTC
CASSLEGLGEQYF
>TRBJ1-4|NA|NA|TRBV28
TGTGCCAGCAGAAATCGGGACACTCCAACTAATGAAAAACTGTTTTTT
CASRNRDTPTNEKLFF
>TRBJ2-1|NA|TRBD2|TRBV7-6
TGTGCCAGCAGCGCCGGGACTAGCTCGTACAATGAGCAGTTCTTC
CASSAGTSSYNEQFF
>TRBJ1-6|few|TRBD1|TRBV6-1
TGTGCCAGCAGTGTGGGACAGAGAAATTCACCCCTCCACTTT
CASSVGQRNSPLHF
>TRBJ2-1|NA|NA|TRBV6-4
TGTGCCAGCAGCGACACAGGGTGGAATGAGCAGTTCTTC
CASSDTGWNEQFF
>TRBJ2-3|NA|NA|TRBV27
TGTGCCAGCAGTTTAATTGGCTCCCGTAGCACAGATACGCAGTATTTT
CASSLIGSRSTDTQYF
>TRBJ1-6|NA|TRBD1|TRBV19
TGTGCCAGTAGTCTACGGACAGGGGGTCCTAATTCACCCCTCCACTTT
CASSLRTGGPNSPLHF
>TRBJ2-2|NA|NA|TRBV9
TGTGCCAGCAGCGTAGTATCTAACACCGGGGAGCTGTTTTTT
CASSVVSNTGELFF
>TRBJ1-2|NA|NA|TRBV5-1
TGCGCCAGCAGCTTGGCCCCGGACAGCGGGGGTGGCTACACCTTC
CASSLAPDSGGGYTF
>TRBJ2-6|few|TRBD1|TRBV18
TGTGCCAGCTCACCACCGGGACAGGGGCTCTCTGGGGCCAACGTCCTGACTTTC
CASSPPGQGLSGANVLTF
>TRBJ2-2|NA|NA|TRBV5-1
TGCGCCAGCAGCCAGGTGGGGGGCACCGGGGAGCTGTTTTTT
CASSQVGGTGELFF
>TRBJ2-3|NA|TRBD2|TRBV7-9
TGTGCCAGCAGCTTAATATTGGTCCCGGGACTAGGATTATACTTT
CASSLILVPGLGLYF
>TRBJ1-2|NA|TRBD1|TRBV5-4
TGTGCCAGCAGCTGGGGGGGGCAGGGGGCAAGCGGCTACACCTTC
CASSWGGQGASGYTF
>TRBJ2-7|NA|NA|TRBV9
TGTGCCAGCAGCCCCTCTCCGGGGTACGAGCAGTACTTC
CASSPSPGYEQYF
>TRBJ2-7|NA|TRBD1|TRBV19
TGTGCCAGTAGTTGGACAGGAACCTACGAGCAGTACTTC
CASSWTGTYEQYF
>TRBJ2-7|NA|NA|TRBV12-5
TGTGCTAGTGGCCTTGAGTCCGAGCAGTACTTC
CASGLESEQYF
>TRBJ1-2|few|NA|TRBV18
TGTGCCAGCTCACCAGGGGGAGGTGGCTACACCTTC
CASSPGGGGYTF
>TRBJ1-5|NA|TRBD1|TRBV19
TGTGCCAGTAGTGCGAGCGACAGGGGCCCCCAGCCCCAGCATTTT
CASSASDRGPQPQHF
>TRBJ1-5|NA|NA|TRBV19
TGTGCCAACAGACAGATCCCGCAGCCCCAGCATTTT
CANRQIPQPQHF
>TRBJ2-7|NA|NA|TRBV5-1
TGCGCCAGCAGCTCGGGGTTGGTAGAGACCTACGAGCAGTACTTC
CASSSGLVETYEQYF
>TRBJ2-7|NA|NA|TRBV6-5
TGTGCCAGCAGTCGGGGGTTCGAGCAGTACTTC
CASSRGFEQYF
>TRBJ2-5|NA|TRBD2|TRBV5-1
TGCGCCAGCAGAGGTTCTAGCGGGGCCCCCCGGGAGACCCAGTACTTC
CASRGSSGAPRETQYF
>TRBJ2-7|NA|NA|TRBV15
TGTGCCACCAGCAGAGATACCAGGTGCAGTCCGTACTTC
CATSRDTRCSPYF
>TRBJ1-2|NA|NA|TRBV30
TGTGCCTGGACCAAAAGGGACCGGGACATTGGCTACACCTTC
CAWTKRDRDIGYTF
>TRBJ1-4|NA|NA|TRBV6-5
TGTGCCAGCAGTTACTCAGGACTGACTAATGAAAAACTGTTTTTT
CASSYSGLTNEKLFF
>TRBJ2-1|NA|NA|TRBV19
TGTGCCAGCAGGGGAGGGAGGTACAATGAGCAGTTCTTC
CASRGGRYNEQFF
>TRBJ1-6|NA|NA|TRBV6-6
TGTGCCAGCAGTTACTCCGACAGAGTGGGGAATTCACCCCTCCACTTT
CASSYSDRVGNSPLHF
>TRBJ2-7|NA|NA|TRBV28
TGTGCCAGCAGTTTATTATCCGGACCCGGCGGGGAGCAGTACTTC
CASSLLSGPGGEQYF
>TRBJ2-7|NA|TRBD1|TRBV10-2
TGCGCCAGCAGTCTCGGACAGGGGAACGAGCAGTACTTC
CASSLGQGNEQYF
>TRBJ2-3|once|NA|TRBV7-6
TGTGCCAGCAGCTTAGCTGTAGGAGGGGCCACGCACAGCACAGATACGCAGTATTTT
CASSLAVGGATHSTDTQYF
>TRBJ2-6|few|NA|TRBV19
TGTGCCAGTAGTATAGGGCGGGCCAACGTCCTGACTTTC
CASSIGRANVLTF
>TRBJ2-5|NA|NA|TRBV5-1
TGCGCCAGCAGCAATTCACAGGCTCAAGAGACCCAGTACTTC
CASSNSQAQETQYF